The 2 T cell receptor beta chains presented below share a single source sample, sequenced in a study of T cell changes during pregnancy in multiple sclerosis. Libraries were prepared by immunoSEQ multiplex PCR; TCRdb keeps only in-frame clonotypes and omits some of them. This table holds 55,000 to 80,000 clones, approximately 93% found once. Specimen: CD8+ T cells from peripheral blood mononuclear cells, collected in the second trimester of pregnancy. The receptor set was obtained from a female donor with multiple sclerosis, enrolled in a pregnancy study.

The chain carries TRBV7-2 and TRBJ1-4; 7 bases fit TRBD1. Germline-derived CDR1 and CDR2 are SGHTA and FQGNSA. CDR3 length: 14 residues. V shed 3 bases, J shed 7 bases, and the junction held 5 bases outside the gene matches. The CDR3 region is CASSLNRGGEKLFF. CDR3 DNA sequence: TGTGCCAGCAGCTTGAACAGGGGTGGTGAAAAACTGTTTTTT.

V gene TRBV14 combines with J gene TRBJ1-2; no definite D call. Trimming removed 1 base from V and 3 bases from J, with 12 bases in between. The CDR3 covers 15 residues. Germline CDR1 SGHDN, CDR2 FVKESK. The CDR3 nucleotides read TGTGCCAGCAGCCAAGTCCTCCCTACGTACTATGGCTACACCTTC. Protein sequence: CASSQVLPTYYGYTF.